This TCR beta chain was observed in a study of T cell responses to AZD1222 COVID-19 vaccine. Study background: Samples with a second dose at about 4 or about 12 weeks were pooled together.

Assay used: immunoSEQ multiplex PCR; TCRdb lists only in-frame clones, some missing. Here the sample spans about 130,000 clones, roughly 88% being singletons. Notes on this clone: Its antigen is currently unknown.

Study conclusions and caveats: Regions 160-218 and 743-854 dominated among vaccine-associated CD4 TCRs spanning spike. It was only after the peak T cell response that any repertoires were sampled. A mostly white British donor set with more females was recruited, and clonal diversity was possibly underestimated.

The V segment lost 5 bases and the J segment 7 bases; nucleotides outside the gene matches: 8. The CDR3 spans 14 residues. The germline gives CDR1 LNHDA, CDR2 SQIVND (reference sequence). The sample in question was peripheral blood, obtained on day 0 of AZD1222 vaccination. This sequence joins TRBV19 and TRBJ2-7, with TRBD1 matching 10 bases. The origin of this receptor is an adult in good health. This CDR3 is CASSAAGTGDEQYF. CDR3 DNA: TGTGCCAGTAGTGCGGCCGGGACAGGGGATGAGCAGTACTTC.